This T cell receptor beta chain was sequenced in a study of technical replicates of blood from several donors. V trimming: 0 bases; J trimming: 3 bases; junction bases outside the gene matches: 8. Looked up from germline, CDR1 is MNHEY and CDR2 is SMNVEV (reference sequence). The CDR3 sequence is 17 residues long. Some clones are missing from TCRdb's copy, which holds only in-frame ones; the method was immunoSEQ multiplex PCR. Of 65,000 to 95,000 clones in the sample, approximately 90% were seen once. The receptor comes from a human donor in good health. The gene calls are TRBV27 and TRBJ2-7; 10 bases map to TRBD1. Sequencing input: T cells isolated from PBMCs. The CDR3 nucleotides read TGTGCCAGCAGTTTATCTGGCCCGGGACAGGGGTACTACGAGCAGTACTTC. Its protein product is CASSLSGPGQGYYEQYF.